A selection of T cell receptor beta chains follows, all from one sample in a study of blood T cell repertoires in COVID-19. Sequenced by immunoSEQ multiplex PCR; TCRdb stores in-frame clones only, minus some. This table holds 84,000 or so clones, roughly 80% found once. What was sequenced was peripheral blood. The receptors were sampled from a woman in her sixties or seventies with active or convalescent COVID-19. CDR3s include the opening cysteine and the closing phenylalanine or tryptophan. D genes are given only for firm matches. Rows may omit the clone size; those that give it use once, few, many or a size class.

v_call	j_call	cdr3_length	d_call	clone_size	cdr3_aa	cdr3_nt
TRBV19	TRBJ1-4	13	.	.	CASNDGEREKLFF	TGTGCCAGTAATGACGGAGAACGGGAAAAACTGTTTTTT
TRBV3-1/TRBV3-2	TRBJ2-1	15	TRBD1	once	CASSQGQGTYNEQFF	TGTGCCAGCAGCCAAGGACAGGGCACCTACAATGAGCAGTTCTTC
TRBV2	TRBJ2-7	14	TRBD2	.	CASGTAGGSGEQYF	TGTGCCAGCGGCACGGCGGGGGGTTCGGGCGAGCAGTACTTC
TRBV5-6	TRBJ1-2	12	.	.	CASSLAEYGYTF	TGTGCCAGCAGCTTGGCAGAATATGGCTACACCTTC
TRBV10-3	TRBJ1-5	18	.	.	CAISDGPQGRKGNQPQHF	TGTGCCATCAGTGATGGCCCTCAGGGGCGGAAGGGCAATCAGCCCCAGCATTTT
TRBV9	TRBJ2-3	14	.	.	CASTWGTSTDTQYF	TGTGCCAGCACGTGGGGGACTAGCACAGATACGCAGTATTTT
TRBV18	TRBJ2-7	12	.	few	CASNQGGSEQYF	TGTGCCAGCAACCAGGGGGGCTCCGAGCAGTACTTC
TRBV7-2	TRBJ1-6	15	.	.	CASSLLGGVRSPLHF	TGTGCCAGCAGCTTACTGGGGGGAGTGCGGTCACCCCTCCACTTT
TRBV6-2/TRBV6-3	TRBJ1-2	13	.	once	CASSYLRDYGYTF	TGTGCCAGCAGTTACCTCCGGGACTATGGCTACACCTTC
TRBV3-1/TRBV3-2	TRBJ1-5	21	.	.	CASSQEGAGVIELYSNQPQHF	TGTGCCAGCAGCCAAGAGGGGGCAGGGGTTATAGAGTTGTATAGCAATCAGCCCCAGCATTTT
TRBV27	TRBJ2-5	13	TRBD2	.	CASRRLAGETQYF	TGTGCCAGCAGGAGACTAGCGGGCGAGACCCAGTACTTC
TRBV6-2/TRBV6-3	TRBJ1-2	15	.	.	CASSSTGIKAYGYTF	TGTGCCAGCAGTTCTACAGGGATTAAAGCCTATGGCTACACCTTC
TRBV15	TRBJ1-6	16	.	.	CATSSGSAGRSSPLHF	TGTGCCACCAGCAGTGGTTCGGCAGGGCGATCTTCACCCCTCCACTTT
TRBV5-4	TRBJ2-3	15	TRBD2	.	CASSFKTSGTDTQYF	TGTGCCAGCAGCTTCAAGACTAGCGGAACAGATACGCAGTATTTT
TRBV5-4	TRBJ1-1	13	TRBD1	.	CASSLGTGKIAFF	TGTGCCAGCAGCTTAGGGACAGGGAAGATAGCTTTCTTT